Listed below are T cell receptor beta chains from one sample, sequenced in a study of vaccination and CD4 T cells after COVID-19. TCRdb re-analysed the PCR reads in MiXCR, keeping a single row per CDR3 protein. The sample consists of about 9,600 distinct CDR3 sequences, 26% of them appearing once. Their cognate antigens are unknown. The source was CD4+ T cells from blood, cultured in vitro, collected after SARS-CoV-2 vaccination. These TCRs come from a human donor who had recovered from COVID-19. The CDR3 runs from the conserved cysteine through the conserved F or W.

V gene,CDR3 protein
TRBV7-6,CASSLAGTLNTGELFF
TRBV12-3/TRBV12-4,CASSLLLVSGANVLTF
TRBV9,CASSVGLAATGELFF
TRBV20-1,CSARPGGSGANVLTF
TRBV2,CASGTGHYTEAFF
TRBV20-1,CSARRGQGPNTEAFF
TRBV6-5,CASSYLGQGETQYF
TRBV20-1,CSARGGARATDTQYF
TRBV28,CASSLLGQGGAFF
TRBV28,CASSKDRGRIYGYTF
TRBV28,CASRRHGTSQSSTDTQYF
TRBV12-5,CASAPGESNYGYTF
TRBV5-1,CASSPGQHNSPLHF
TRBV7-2,CASSPASEPYNEQFF
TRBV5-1,CASSLVPGTQPQHF
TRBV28,CASSLMDIPNYGYTF
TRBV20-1,CSARDSGRVTDTQYF
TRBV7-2,CASSPRQGAPSYGYTF
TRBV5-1,CASSPEGPRGYTF
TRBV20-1,CSAPRQPGTDTQYF
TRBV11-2,CASSSLKGAKNTEAFF
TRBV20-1,CSARDWGRSYEQYF